The sequence of this TCR beta chain was determined in a study of blood T cell repertoires in COVID-19. Study background: Whether acute or convalescent, the COVID-19 samples came from the United States, Italy and Spain. T cells, B-cell-depleted T cells, or PBMCs provided the cDNA or gDNA that served as material.

This CDR3 has 13 residues. After removal of 3 bases from V and 8 bases from J, the junction contained 3 bases not matched to a gene. Per the original methods: Amplification of reference gene primers was used by the study to estimate nucleated cell counts. Method: immunoSEQ multiplex PCR; TCRdb's copy keeps in-frame clones and lacks some. V and J calls and clone size are copied from that table; D and trimming were computed from the DNA. Counted here are 150,000 to 200,000 clones, around 90% occurring once; the ten biggest clones make up about 22%. What was sequenced was peripheral blood. The chain links TRBV12-3 or TRBV12-4 to TRBJ1-2; 10 nucleotides line up with TRBD1. This receptor was taken from a man aged 55 to 70 with active or convalescent COVID-19. The CDR3 DNA is TGTGCCAGCAGTTTCGGGACAGGGGCCGGCTACACCTTC. It is translated as CASSFGTGAGYTF.